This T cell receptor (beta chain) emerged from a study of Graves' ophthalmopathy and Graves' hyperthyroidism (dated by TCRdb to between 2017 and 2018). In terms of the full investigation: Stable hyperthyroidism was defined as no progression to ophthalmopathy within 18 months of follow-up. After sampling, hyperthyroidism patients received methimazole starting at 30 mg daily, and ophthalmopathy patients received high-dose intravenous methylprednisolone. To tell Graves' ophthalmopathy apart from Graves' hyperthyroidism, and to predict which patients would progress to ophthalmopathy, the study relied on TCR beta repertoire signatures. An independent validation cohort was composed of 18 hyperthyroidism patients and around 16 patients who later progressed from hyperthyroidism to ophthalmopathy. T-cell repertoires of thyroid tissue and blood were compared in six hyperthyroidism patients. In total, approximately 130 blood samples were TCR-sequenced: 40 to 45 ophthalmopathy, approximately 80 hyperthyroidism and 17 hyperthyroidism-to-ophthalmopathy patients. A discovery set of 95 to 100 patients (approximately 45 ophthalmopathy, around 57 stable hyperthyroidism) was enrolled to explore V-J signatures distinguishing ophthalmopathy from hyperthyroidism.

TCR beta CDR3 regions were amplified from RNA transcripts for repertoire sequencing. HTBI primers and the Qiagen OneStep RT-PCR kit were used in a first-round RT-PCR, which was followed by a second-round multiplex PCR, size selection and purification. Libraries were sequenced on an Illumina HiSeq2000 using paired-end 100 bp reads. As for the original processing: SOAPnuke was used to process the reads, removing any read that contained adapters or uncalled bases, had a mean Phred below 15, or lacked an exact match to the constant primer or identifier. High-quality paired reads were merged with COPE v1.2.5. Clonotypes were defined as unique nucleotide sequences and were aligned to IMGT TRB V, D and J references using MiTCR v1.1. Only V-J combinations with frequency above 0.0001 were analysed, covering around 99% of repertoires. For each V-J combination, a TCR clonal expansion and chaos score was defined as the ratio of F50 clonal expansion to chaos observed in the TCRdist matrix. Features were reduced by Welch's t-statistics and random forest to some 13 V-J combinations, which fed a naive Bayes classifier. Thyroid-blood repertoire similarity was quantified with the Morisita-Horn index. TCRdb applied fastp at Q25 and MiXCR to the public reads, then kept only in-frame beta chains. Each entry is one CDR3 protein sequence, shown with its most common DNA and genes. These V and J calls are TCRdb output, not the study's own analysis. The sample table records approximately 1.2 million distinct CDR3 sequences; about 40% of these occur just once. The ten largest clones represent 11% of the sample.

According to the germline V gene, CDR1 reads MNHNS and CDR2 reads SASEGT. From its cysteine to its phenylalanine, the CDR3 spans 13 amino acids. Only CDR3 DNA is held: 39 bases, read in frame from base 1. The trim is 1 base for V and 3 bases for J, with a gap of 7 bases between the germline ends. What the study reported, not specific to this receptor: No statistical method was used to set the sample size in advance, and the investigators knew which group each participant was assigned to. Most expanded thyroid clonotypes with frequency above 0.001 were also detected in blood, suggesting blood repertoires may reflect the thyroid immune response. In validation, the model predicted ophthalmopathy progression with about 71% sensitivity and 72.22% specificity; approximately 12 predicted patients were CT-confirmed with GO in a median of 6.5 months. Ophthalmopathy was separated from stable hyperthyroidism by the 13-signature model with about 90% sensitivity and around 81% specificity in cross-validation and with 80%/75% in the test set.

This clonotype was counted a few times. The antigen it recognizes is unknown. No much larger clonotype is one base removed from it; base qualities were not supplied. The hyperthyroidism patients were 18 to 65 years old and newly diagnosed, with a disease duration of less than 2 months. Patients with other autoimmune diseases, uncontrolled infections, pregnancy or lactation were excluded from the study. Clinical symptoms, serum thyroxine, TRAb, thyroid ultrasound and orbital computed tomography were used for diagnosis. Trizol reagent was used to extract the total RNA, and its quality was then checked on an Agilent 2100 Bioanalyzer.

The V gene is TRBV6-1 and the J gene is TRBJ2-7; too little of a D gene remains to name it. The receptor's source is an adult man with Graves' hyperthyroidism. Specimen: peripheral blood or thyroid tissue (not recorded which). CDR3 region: CASSEDAVYEQYF. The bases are TGTGCCAGCAGTGAAGACGCTGTCTACGAGCAGTACTTC.